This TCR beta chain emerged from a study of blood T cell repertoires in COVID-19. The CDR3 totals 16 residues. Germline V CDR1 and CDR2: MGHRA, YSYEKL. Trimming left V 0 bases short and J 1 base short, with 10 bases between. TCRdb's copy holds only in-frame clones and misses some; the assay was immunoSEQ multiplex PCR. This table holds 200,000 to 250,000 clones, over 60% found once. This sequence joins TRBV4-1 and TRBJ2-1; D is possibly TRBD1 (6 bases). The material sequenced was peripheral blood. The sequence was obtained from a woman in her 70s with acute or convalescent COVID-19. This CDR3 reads CASSQDNRASYNEQFF. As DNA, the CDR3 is TGCGCCAGCAGCCAAGATAACAGGGCATCCTACAATGAGCAGTTCTTC.